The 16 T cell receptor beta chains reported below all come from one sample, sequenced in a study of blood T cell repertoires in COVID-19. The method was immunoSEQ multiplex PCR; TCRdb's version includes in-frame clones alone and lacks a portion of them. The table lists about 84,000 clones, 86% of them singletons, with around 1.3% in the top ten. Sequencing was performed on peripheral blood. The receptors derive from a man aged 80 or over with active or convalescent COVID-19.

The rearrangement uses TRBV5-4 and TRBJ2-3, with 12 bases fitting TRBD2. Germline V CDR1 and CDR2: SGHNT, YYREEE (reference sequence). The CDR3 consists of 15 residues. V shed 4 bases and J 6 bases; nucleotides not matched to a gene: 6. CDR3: CASSPSGRGQDTQYF. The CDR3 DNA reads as TGTGCCAGCAGCCCTAGCGGGAGGGGCCAGGATACGCAGTATTTT.

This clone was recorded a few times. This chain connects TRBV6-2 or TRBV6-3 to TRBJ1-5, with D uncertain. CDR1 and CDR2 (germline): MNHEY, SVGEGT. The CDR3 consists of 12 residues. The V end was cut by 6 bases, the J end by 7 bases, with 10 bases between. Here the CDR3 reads CASSRVRQPQHF. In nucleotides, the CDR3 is TGTGCCAGCAGCCGCGTCCGGCAGCCCCAGCATTTT.

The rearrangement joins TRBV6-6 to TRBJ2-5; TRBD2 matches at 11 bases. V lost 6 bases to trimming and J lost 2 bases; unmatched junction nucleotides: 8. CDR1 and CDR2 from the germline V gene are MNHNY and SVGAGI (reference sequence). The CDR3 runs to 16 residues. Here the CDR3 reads CASRRTGTSGQETQYF. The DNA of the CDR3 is TGTGCCAGCAGACGCACCGGGACTAGCGGTCAAGAGACCCAGTACTTC.

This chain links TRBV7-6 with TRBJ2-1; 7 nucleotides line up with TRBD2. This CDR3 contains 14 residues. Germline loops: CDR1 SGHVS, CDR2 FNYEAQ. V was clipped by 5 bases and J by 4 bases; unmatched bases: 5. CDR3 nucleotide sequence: TGTGCCAGCAGCCCGGGAGGCTGGTACAATGAGCAGTTCTTC. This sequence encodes CASSPGGWYNEQFF.

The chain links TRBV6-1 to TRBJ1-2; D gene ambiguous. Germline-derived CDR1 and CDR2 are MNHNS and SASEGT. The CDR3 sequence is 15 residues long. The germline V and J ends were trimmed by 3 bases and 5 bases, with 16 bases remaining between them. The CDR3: CASSDRGSGDYGYTF. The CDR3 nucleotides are TGTGCCAGCAGTGACCGGGGTTCTGGGGATTATGGCTACACCTTC.

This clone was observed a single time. The CDR3 sequence is CASTPGRRRFGELFF. The CDR3 DNA is TGTGCCAGTACCCCAGGGCGCAGGCGTTTCGGGGAGCTGTTTTTT. V gene TRBV19 combines with J gene TRBJ2-2; TRBD1 is a possible D gene (5 bases). Trimming left V 7 bases short and J 7 bases short, with 19 bases between. This CDR3 comprises 15 residues. Germline-derived CDR1 and CDR2 are LNHDA and SQIVND (reference sequence).

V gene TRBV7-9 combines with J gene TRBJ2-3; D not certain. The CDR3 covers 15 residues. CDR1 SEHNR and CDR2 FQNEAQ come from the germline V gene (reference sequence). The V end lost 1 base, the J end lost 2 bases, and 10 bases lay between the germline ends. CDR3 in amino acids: CASSLVAGTTDTQYF. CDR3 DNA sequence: TGTGCCAGCAGCTTAGTGGCAGGAACCACAGATACGCAGTATTTT.

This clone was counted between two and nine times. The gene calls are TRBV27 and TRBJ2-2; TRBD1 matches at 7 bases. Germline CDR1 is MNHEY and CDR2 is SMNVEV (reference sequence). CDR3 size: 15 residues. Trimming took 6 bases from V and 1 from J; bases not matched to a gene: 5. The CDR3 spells CASSKDRRNTGELFF. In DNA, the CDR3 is TGTGCCAGCAGCAAGGACAGGCGGAACACCGGGGAGCTGTTTTTT.

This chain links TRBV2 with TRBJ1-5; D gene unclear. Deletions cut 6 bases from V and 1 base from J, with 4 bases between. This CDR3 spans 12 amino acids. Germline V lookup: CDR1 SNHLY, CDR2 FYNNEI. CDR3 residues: CASSRSNQPQHF. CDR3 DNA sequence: TGTGCCAGCAGCAGGAGCAATCAGCCCCAGCATTTT.

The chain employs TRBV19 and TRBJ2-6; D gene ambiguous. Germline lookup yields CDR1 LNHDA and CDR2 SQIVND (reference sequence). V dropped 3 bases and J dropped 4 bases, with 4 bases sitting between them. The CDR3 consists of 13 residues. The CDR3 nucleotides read TGTGCCAGTAGTATCCTGGGGGCCAACGTCCTGACTTTC. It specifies CASSILGANVLTF. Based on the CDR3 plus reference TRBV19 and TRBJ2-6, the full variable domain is DGGITQSPKYLFRKEGQNVTLSCEQNLNHDAMYWYRQDPGQGLRLIYYSQIVNDFQKGDIAEGYSVSREKKESFPLTVTSAQKNPTAFYLCASSILGANVLTFGAGSRLTVL.

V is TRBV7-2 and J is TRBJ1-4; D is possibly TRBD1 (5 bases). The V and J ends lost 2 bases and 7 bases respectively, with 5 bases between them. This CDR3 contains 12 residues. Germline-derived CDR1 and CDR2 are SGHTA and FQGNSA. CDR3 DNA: TGTGCCAGCAGCTTACAGGGTGAAAAACTGTTTTTT. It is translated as CASSLQGEKLFF.

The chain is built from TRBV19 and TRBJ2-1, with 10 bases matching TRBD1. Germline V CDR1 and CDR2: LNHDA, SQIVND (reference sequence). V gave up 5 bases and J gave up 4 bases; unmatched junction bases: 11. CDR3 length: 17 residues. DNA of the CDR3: TGTGCCAGTAGTTTCACGGGACAGGGGTTGGATTACAATGAGCAGTTCTTC. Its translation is CASSFTGQGLDYNEQFF.

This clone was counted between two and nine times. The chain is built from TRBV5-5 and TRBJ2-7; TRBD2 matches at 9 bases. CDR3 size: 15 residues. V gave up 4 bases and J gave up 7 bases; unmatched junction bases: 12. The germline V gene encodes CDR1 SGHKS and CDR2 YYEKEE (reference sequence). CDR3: CASSPSAGGRREQYF. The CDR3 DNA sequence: TGTGCCAGCAGCCCCTCGGCGGGGGGGCGACGGGAGCAGTACTTC. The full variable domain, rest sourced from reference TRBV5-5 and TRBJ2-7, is DAGVTQSPTHLIKTRGQQVTLRCSPISGHKSVSWYQQVLGQGPQFIFQYYEKEERGRGNFPDRFSARQFPNYSSELNVNALLLGDSALYLCASSPSAGGRREQYFGPGTRLTVT.

CDR3 coding DNA: TGTGCCAGCAGCCCCGGGACTAGCGGCCGCTCCTACGAGCAGTACTTC. This sequence encodes CASSPGTSGRSYEQYF. The J gene is TRBJ2-7, the V gene TRBV7-9, with 11 bases lining up with TRBD2. CDR3 length: 16 amino acids. V dropped 5 bases and J dropped 0; count of bases not matched to a gene: 6. Germline-derived CDR1 and CDR2 are SEHNR and FQNEAQ (reference sequence).

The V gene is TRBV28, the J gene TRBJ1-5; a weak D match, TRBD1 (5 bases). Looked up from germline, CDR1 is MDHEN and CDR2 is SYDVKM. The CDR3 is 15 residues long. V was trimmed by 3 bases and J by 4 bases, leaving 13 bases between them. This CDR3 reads CASSLGGRKNQPQHF. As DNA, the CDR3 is TGTGCCAGCAGTTTGGGGGGACGGAAGAATCAGCCCCAGCATTTT.

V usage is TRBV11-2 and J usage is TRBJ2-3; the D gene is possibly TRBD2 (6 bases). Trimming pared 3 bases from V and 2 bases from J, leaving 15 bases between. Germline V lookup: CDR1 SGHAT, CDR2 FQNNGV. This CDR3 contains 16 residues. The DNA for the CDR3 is TGTGCCAGCAGCTTTATTATAGCGGCCTACACAGATACGCAGTATTTT. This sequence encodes CASSFIIAAYTDTQYF. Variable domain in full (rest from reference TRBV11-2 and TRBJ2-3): EAGVAQSPRYKIIEKRQSVAFWCNPISGHATLYWYQQILGQGPKLLIQFQNNGVVDDSQLPKDRFSAERLKGVDSTLKIQPAKLEDSAVYLCASSFIIAAYTDTQYFGPGTRLTVL.